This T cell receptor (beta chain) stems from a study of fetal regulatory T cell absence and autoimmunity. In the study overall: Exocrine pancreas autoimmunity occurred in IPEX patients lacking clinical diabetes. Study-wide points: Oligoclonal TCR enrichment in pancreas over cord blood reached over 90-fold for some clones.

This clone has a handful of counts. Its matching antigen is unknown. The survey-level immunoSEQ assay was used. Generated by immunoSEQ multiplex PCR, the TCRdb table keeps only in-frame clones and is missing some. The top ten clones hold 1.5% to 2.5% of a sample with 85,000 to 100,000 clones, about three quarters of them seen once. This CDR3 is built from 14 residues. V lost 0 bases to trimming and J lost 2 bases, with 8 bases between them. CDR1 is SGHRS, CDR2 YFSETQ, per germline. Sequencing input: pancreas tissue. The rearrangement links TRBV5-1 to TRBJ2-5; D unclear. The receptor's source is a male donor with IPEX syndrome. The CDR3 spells CASSLVLPQETQYF. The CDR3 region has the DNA TGCGCCAGCAGCTTGGTATTACCACAAGAGACCCAGTACTTC.